What follows are 6 T cell receptor beta chains derived from one specimen sequenced in a study of Ad26.COV2.S vaccination and SARS-CoV-2 variants. The treatment is: some 20 received Ad26.COV2.S at low or high dose, single or two shots; 5 received placebo; per-sample allocation not given. Specimens were obtained on day 63 following the first vaccine or placebo injection. Generated by immunoSEQ multiplex PCR, the TCRdb table keeps only in-frame clones and is missing some. The repertoire has 400,000 to 500,000 clones, roughly 89% of them found once; the top ten carry about 2.4%. Sequencing was performed on peripheral blood, taken in a trial of Ad26.COV2.S vaccine versus placebo. These receptors all come from a person between 18 and 59 years old who received the Ad26.COV2.S COVID-19 vaccine or a placebo.

V is TRBV7-9 and J is TRBJ1-1, with D uncertain. V lost 7 bases to trimming and J lost 2 bases, with 17 bases between them. Per the germline V gene, CDR1 is SEHNR and CDR2 is FQNEAQ (reference sequence). CDR3 length: 15 amino acids. CDR3 residues: CASTQDRARNTEAFF. CDR3 nucleotide sequence: TGTGCCAGCACTCAAGACCGGGCTCGAAACACTGAAGCTTTCTTT.

The chain is built from TRBV11-2 and TRBJ2-7; TRBD1 aligns across 10 bases. The CDR3 covers 18 residues. Per germline, CDR1 SGHAT and CDR2 FQNNGV. With V trimmed by 4 bases and J by 7 bases, 19 bases remained unmatched. The CDR3 nucleotides are TGTGCCAGCAGCTGGGGACAGGGGTGGAGTGACGGGCCTCTAGAGCAGTACGTC. Protein sequence: CASSWGQGWSDGPLEQYV.

V usage is TRBV5-6 and J usage is TRBJ1-5; possibly TRBD1 for D (6 bases). Deletions cut 0 bases from V and 12 bases from J, with 16 bases between. CDR1 and CDR2 (germline): SGHDT, YYEEEE. The CDR3 has 14 amino acids. The CDR3 DNA reads as TGTGCCAGCAGCTTGGCAGGGGCCGCGGCGCGCCAGCATTTT. This gives the protein CASSLAGAAARQHF.

This clone was seen a single time. This rearrangement joins TRBV3-1 (or the pseudogene TRBV3-2) to TRBJ1-2; D is possibly TRBD1 (5 bases). Trimming stripped 2 bases from V and 7 bases from J, with 11 bases between. Per germline, CDR1 LGHDT and CDR2 YNNKEL (reference sequence). The CDR3 spans 13 residues. CDR3 DNA: TGTGCCAGCAGCCAACTCAGGGTCGGTGGCTACACCTTC. Its protein product is CASSQLRVGGYTF.

The V call is TRBV21-1, the J call TRBJ2-7; the D segment call TRBD1 is taken from the table without a DNA check. TRBV21-1 is assigned pseudogene status. The CDR3 is 15 residues long. CDR3 protein: CASSKLTTGAYEQYV. The CDR3 coding sequence is TGTGCCAGCAGCAAACTTACGACAGGGGCCTACGAGCAGTACGTC.

This clone has only one observation. The chain combines TRBV10-3 with TRBJ1-3; no reliable D call. The CDR3 is made up of 14 amino acids. Trimming stripped 3 bases from V and 7 bases from J, with 13 bases between. The germline CDR1 and CDR2 sequences are ENHRY and SYGVKD. For the CDR3, the DNA is TGTGCCATCAGTGACCCCAGGACCGTCAACACCATATATTTT. This encodes CAISDPRTVNTIYF.